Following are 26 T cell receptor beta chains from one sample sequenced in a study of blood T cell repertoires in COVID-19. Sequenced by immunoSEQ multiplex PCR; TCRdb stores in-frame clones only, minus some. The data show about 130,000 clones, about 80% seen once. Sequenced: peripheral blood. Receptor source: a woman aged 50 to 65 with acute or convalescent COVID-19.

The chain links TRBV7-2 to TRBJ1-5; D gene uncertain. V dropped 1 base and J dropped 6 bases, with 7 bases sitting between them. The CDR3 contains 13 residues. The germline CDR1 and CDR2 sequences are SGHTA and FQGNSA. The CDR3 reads CASSLEGGQPQHF. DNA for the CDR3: TGTGCCAGCAGCTTAGAAGGAGGTCAGCCCCAGCATTTT.

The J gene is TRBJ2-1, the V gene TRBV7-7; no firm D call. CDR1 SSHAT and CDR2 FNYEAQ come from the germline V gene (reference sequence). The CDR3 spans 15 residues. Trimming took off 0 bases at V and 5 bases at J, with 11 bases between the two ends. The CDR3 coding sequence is TGTGCCAGCAGCTTAGCTCCCACGCACAACAATGAGCAGTTCTTC. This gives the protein CASSLAPTHNNEQFF.

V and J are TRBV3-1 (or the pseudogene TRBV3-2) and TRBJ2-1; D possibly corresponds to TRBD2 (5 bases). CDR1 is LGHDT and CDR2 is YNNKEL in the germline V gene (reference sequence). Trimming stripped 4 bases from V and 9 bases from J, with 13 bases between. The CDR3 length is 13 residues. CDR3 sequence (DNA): TGTGCCAGCAGCCCAAGAGGACTTAGTGAGCAGTTCTTC. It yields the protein CASSPRGLSEQFF.

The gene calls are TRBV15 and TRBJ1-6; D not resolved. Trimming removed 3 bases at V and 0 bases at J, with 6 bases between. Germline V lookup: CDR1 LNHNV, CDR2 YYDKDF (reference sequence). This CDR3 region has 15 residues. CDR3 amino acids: CATSRDYSYNSPLHF. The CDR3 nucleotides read TGTGCCACCAGCAGGGACTACTCCTATAATTCACCCCTCCACTTT. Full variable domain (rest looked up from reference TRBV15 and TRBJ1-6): DAMVIQNPRYQVTQFGKPVTLSCSQTLNHNVMYWYQQKSSQAPKLLFHYYDKDFNNEADTPDNFQSRRPNTSFCFLDIRSPGLGDTAMYLCATSRDYSYNSPLHFGNGTRLTVT.

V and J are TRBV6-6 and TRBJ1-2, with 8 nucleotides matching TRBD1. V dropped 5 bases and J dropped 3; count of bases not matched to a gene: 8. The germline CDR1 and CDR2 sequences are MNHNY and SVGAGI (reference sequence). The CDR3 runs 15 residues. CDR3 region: CASSLPQGGYYGYTF. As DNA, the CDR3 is TGTGCCAGCAGTCTACCACAGGGGGGTTACTATGGCTACACCTTC.

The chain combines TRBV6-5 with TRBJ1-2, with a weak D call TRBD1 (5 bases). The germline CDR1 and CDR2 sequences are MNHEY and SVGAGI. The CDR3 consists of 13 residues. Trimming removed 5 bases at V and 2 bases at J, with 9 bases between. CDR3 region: CASSKDKNYGYTF. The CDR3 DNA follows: TGTGCCAGCAGTAAGGACAAAAACTATGGCTACACCTTC.

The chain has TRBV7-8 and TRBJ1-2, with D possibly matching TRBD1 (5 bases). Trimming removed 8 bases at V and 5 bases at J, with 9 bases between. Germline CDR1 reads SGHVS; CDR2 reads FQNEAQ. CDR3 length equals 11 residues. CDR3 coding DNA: TGTGCCAGCTCGGAGGGGTATGGCTACACCTTC. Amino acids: CASSEGYGYTF.

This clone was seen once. In DNA, the CDR3 is TGTGCCAGCAGCCGGGAGACTAGCGGGGGGGCCCGATCCTACGAGCAGTACTTC. This encodes CASSRETSGGARSYEQYF. This rearrangement joins TRBV3-1 (or the pseudogene TRBV3-2) to TRBJ2-7; 14 bases align to TRBD2. The CDR3 is 18 residues long. The trim removed 4 bases at V and 1 base at J, leaving 9 bases unmatched. Germline CDR1 reads LGHDT; CDR2 reads YNNKEL (reference sequence).

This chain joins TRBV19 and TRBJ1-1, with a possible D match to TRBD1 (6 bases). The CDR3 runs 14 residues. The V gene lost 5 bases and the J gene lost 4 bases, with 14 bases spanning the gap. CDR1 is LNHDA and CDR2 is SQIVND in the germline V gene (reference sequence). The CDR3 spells CASSPKGGGTEAFF. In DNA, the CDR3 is TGTGCCAGTAGTCCTAAAGGGGGGGGCACTGAAGCTTTCTTT.

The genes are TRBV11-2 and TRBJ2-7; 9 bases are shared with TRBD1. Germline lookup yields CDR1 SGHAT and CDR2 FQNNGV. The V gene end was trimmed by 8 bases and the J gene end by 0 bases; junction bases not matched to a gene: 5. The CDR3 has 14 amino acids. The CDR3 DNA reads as TGTGCCAGCCGGGGACAGGGCAGCTCCTACGAGCAGTACTTC. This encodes CASRGQGSSYEQYF.

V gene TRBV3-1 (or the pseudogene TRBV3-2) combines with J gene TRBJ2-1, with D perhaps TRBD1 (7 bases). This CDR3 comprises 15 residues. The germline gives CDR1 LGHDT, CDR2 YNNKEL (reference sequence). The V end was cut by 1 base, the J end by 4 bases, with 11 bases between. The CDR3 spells CASSQGAGGYNEQFF. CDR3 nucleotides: TGTGCCAGCAGCCAAGGAGCAGGGGGGTACAATGAGCAGTTCTTC.

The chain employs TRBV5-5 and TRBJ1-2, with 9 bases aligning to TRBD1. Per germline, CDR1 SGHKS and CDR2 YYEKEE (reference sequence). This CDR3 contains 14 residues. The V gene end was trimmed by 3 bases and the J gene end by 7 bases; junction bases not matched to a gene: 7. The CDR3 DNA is TGTGCCAGCAGCTGGGCTGTGACAGGGGGTGGCTACACCTTC. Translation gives CASSWAVTGGGYTF. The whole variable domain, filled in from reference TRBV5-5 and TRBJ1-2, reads DAGVTQSPTHLIKTRGQQVTLRCSPISGHKSVSWYQQVLGQGPQFIFQYYEKEERGRGNFPDRFSARQFPNYSSELNVNALLLGDSALYLCASSWAVTGGGYTFGSGTRLTVV.

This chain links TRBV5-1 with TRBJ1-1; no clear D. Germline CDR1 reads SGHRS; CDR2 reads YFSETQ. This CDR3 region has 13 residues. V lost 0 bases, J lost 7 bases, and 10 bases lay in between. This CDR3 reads CASSLALADEAFF. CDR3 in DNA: TGCGCCAGCAGCTTGGCTTTAGCTGATGAAGCTTTCTTT.

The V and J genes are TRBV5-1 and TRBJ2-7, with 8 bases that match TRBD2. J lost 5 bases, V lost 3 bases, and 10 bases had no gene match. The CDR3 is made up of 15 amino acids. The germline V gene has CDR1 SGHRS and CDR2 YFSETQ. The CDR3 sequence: CASSWAGGSGDEQYF. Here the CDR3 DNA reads TGCGCCAGCAGCTGGGCGGGGGGCAGCGGCGACGAGCAGTACTTC. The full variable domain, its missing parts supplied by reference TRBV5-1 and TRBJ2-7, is KAGVTQTPRYLIKTRGQQVTLSCSPISGHRSVSWYQQTPGQGLQFLFEYFSETQRNKGNFPGRFSGRQFSNSRSEMNVSTLELGDSALYLCASSWAGGSGDEQYFGPGTRLTVT.

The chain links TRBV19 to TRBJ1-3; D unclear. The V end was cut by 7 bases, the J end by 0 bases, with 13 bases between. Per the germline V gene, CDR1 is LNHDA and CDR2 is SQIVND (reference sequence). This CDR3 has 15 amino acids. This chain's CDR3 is CASTVRSFSGNTIYF. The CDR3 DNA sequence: TGTGCCAGTACCGTTCGGAGTTTCTCTGGAAACACCATATATTTT.

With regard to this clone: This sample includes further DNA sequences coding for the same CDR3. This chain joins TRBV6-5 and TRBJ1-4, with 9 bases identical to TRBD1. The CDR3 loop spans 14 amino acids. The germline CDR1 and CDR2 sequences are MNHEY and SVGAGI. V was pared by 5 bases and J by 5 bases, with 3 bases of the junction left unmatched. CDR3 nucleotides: TGTGCCAGCAGTATGGGACAGGGAAATGAAAAACTGTTTTTT. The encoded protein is CASSMGQGNEKLFF.

The CDR3 here is CASSLVVGRGGGIDEQFF. The CDR3 nucleotides read TGTGCCAGCAGCTTGGTAGTAGGGCGCGGGGGGGGCATCGATGAGCAGTTCTTC. This chain joins TRBV5-4 and TRBJ2-1; 9 nucleotides match TRBD2. The germline V gene has CDR1 SGHNT and CDR2 YYREEE (reference sequence). This CDR3 region has 18 residues. With 0 bases clipped from V and 8 bases from J, the junction kept 15 bases outside the gene matches.

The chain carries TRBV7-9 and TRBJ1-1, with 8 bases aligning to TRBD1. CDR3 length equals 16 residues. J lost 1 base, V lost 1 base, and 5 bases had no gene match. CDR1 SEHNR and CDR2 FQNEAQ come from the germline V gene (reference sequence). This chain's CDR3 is CASSLGTGLGNTEAFF. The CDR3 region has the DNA TGTGCCAGCAGCTTAGGGACAGGGCTAGGGAACACTGAAGCTTTCTTT. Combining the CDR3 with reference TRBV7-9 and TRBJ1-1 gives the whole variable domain DTGVSQNPRHKITKRGQNVTFRCDPISEHNRLYWYRQTLGQGPEFLTYFQNEAQLEKSRLLSDRFSAERPKGSFSTLEIQRTEQGDSAMYLCASSLGTGLGNTEAFFGQGTRLTVV.

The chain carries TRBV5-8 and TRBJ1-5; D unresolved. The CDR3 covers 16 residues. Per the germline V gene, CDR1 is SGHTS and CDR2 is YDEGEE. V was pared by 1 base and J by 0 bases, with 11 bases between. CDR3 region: CASSLRSGPSNQPQHF. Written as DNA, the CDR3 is TGTGCCAGCAGCTTGAGATCTGGGCCTAGCAATCAGCCCCAGCATTTT.

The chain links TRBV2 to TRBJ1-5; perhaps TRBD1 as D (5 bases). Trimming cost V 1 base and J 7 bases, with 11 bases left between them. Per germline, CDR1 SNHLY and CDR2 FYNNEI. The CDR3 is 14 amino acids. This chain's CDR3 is CASSEEGVGQPQHF. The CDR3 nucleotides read TGTGCCAGCAGTGAAGAAGGGGTGGGCCAGCCCCAGCATTTT.

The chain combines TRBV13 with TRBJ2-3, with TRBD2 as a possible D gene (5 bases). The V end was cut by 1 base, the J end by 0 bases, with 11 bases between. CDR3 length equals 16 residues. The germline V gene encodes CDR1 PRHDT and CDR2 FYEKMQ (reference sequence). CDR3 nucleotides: TGTGCCAGCAGCTTAGTACGAACGGGGAGCACAGATACGCAGTATTTT. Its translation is CASSLVRTGSTDTQYF.

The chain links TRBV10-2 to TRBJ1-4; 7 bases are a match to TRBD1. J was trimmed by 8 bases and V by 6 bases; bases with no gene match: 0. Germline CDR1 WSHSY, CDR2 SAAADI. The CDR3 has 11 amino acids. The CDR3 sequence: CASRQGEKLFF. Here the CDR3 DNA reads TGCGCCAGCAGACAGGGGGAAAAACTGTTTTTT.

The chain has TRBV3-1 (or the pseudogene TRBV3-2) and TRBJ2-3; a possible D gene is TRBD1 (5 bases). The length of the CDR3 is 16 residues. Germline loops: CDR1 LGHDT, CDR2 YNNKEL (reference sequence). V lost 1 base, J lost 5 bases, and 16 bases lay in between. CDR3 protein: CASSQAGRAVRDTQYF. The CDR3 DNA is TGTGCCAGCAGCCAAGCCGGCAGGGCTGTTAGAGATACGCAGTATTTT.

This CDR3 is CASSQDHVGGVGSPLHF. In nucleotides, the CDR3 is TGCGCCAGCAGCCAAGATCATGTTGGGGGGGTTGGCTCACCCCTCCACTTT. The V call is TRBV4-1, the J call TRBJ1-6; weak D call: TRBD1 (5 bases). Germline CDR1 reads MGHRA; CDR2 reads YSYEKL. This CDR3 contains 17 residues. Trimming cost V 0 bases and J 10 bases, with 19 bases left between them.

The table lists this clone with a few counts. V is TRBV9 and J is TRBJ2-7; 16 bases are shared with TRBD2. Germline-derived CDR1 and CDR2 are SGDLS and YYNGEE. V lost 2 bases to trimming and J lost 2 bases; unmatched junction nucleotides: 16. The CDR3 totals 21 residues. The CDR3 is CASSVTEWPGLAGGPTYEQYF. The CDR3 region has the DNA TGTGCCAGCAGCGTGACCGAGTGGCCGGGACTAGCGGGGGGGCCAACCTACGAGCAGTACTTC.

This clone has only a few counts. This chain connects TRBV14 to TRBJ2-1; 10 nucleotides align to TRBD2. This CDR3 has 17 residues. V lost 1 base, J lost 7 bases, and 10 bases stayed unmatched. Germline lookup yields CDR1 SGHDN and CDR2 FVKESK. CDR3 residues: CASSQGASGGRRNEQFF. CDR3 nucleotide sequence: TGTGCCAGCAGCCAAGGGGCTAGCGGGGGCCGCCGAAATGAGCAGTTCTTC.